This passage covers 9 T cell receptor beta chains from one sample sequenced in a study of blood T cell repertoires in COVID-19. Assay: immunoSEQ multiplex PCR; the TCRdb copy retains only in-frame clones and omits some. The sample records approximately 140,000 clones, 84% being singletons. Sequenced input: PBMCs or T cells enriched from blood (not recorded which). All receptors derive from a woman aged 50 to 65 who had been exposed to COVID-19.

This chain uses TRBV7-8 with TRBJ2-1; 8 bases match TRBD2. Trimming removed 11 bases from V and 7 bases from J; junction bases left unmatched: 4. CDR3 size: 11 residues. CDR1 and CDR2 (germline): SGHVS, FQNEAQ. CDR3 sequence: CAGGGSNEQFF. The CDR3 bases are TGTGCCGGCGGGGGGTCTAATGAGCAGTTCTTC.

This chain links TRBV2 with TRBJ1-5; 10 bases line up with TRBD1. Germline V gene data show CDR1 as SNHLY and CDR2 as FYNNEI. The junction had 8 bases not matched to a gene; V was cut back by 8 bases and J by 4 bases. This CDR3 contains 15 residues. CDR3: CASRRAGQGNQPQHF. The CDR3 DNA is TGTGCCAGCCGGAGGGCGGGACAGGGGAATCAGCCCCAGCATTTT.

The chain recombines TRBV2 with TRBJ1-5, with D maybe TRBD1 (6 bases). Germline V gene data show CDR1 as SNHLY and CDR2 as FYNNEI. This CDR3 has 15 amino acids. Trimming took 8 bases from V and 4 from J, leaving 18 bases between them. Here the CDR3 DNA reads TGTGCCAGCCAACGAGGGGGGGCGCAAAATCAGCCCCAGCATTTT. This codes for CASQRGGAQNQPQHF.

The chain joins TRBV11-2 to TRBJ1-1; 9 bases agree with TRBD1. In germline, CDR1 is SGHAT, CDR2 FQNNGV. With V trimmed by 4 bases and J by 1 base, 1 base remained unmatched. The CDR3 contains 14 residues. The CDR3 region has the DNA TGTGCCAGCAGCTGGGGACAGGGGAACACTGAAGCTTTCTTT. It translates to CASSWGQGNTEAFF. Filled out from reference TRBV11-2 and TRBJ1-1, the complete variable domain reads EAGVAQSPRYKIIEKRQSVAFWCNPISGHATLYWYQQILGQGPKLLIQFQNNGVVDDSQLPKDRFSAERLKGVDSTLKIQPAKLEDSAVYLCASSWGQGNTEAFFGQGTRLTVV.

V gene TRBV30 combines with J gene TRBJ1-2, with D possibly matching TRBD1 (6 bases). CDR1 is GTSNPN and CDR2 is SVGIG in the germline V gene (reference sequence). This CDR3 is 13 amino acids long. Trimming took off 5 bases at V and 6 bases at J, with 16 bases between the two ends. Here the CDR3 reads CAWGNTGKDGYTF. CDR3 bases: TGTGCCTGGGGAAATACAGGGAAGGATGGCTACACCTTC.

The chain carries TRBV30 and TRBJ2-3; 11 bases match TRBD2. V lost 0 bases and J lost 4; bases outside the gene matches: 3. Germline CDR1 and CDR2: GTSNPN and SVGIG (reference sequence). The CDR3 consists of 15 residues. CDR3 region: CAWSVGLAVPDTQYF. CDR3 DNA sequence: TGTGCCTGGAGTGTGGGACTAGCGGTTCCAGATACGCAGTATTTT. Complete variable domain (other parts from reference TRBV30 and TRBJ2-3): SQTIHQWPATLVQPVGSPLSLECTVEGTSNPNLYWYRQAAGRGLQLLFYSVGIGQISSEVPQNLSASRPQDRQFILSSKKLLLSDSGFYLCAWSVGLAVPDTQYFGPGTRLTVL.

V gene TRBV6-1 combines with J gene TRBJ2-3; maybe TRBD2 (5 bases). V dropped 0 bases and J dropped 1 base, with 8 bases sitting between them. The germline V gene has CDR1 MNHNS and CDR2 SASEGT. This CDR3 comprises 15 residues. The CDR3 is CASSEADGGTDTQYF. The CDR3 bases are TGTGCCAGCAGTGAAGCGGACGGGGGCACAGATACGCAGTATTTT.

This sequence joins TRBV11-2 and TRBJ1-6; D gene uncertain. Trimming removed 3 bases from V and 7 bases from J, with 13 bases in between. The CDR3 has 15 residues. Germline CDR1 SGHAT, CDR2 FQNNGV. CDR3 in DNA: TGTGCCAGCAGCTTGGGAGTTACGGAAAATTCACCCCTCCACTTT. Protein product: CASSLGVTENSPLHF.

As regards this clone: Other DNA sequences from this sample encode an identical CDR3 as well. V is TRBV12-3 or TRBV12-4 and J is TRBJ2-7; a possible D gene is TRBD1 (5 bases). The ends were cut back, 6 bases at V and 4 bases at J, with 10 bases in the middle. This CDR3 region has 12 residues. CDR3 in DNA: TGTGCCAGCAGCCCTCAGGGATACGAGCAGTACTTC. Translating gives CASSPQGYEQYF.